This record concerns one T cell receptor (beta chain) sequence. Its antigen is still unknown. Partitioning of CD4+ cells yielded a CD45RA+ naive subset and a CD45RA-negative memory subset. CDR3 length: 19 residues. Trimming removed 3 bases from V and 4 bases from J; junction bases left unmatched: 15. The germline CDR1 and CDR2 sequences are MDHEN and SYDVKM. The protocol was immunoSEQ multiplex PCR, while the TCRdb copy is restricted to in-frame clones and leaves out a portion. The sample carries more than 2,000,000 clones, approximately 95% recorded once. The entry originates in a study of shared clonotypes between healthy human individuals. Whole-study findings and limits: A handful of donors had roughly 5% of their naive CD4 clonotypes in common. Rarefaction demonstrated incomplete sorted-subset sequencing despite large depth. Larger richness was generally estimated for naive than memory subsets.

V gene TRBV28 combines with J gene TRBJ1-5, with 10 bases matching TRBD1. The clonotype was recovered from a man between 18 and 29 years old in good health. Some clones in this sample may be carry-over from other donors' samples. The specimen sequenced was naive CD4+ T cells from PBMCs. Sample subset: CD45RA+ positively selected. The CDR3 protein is CASSFIALFRDRGNQPQHF. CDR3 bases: TGTGCCAGCAGTTTCATCGCTCTCTTCCGGGACAGGGGTAATCAGCCCCAGCATTTT.